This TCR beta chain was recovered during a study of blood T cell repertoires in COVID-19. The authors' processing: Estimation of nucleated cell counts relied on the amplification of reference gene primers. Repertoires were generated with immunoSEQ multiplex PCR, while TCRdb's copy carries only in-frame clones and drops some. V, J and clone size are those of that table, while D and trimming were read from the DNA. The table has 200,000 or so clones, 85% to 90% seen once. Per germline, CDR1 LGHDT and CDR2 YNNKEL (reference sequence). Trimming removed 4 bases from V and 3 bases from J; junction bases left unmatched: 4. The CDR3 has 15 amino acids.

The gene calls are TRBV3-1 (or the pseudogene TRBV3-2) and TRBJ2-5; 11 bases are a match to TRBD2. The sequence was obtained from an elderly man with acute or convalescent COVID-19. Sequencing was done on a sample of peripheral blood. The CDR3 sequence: CASSRGTSGKETQYF. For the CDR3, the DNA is TGTGCCAGCAGCCGGGGGACTAGCGGTAAAGAGACCCAGTACTTC.